Following are 31 T cell receptor beta chains from one sample sequenced in a study of blood T cells in healthy people across ages. A second PCR of 7 to 11 cycles used a sample-barcoded 5' primer and a J-beta primer mix. One entry per CDR3 protein, called by TCRdb with MiXCR from the 5' RACE reads. This sample has 1.5 million to 2 million distinct CDR3 sequences, with around 40% found just once. What was sequenced was blood. The receptors were sampled from a human donor in good health.

The chain has TRBV5-1 and TRBJ2-7, with a weak D call TRBD1 (7 bases). With the DNA end fitting TRBJ2-5 better, the J assignment may be wrong. Germline V gives CDR1 SGHRS, CDR2 YFSETQ. This CDR3 contains 17 residues. CDR3 sequence: CASSPQGGQILGETQYF. The DNA for the CDR3 is TGCGCCAGCAGCCCGCAGGGGGGACAGATATTAGGAGAGACCCAGTACTTC.

The gene calls are TRBV4-3 and TRBJ2-3; 11 nucleotides match TRBD1. With V trimmed by 3 bases and J by 5 bases, 10 bases remained unmatched. The germline V gene has CDR1 LGHNA and CDR2 YSLEER. The CDR3 extends over 17 amino acids. The CDR3 protein is CASSQTGTGGPGDTQYF. For the CDR3, the DNA is TGCGCCAGCAGCCAGACCGGGACAGGGGGACCTGGAGATACGCAGTATTTT.

The rearrangement links TRBV7-2 to TRBJ1-2; D is uncertain. Germline CDR1 is SGHTA and CDR2 is FQGNSA. Trimming left V 1 base short and J 2 bases short, with 8 bases between. This CDR3 is 14 amino acids long. As DNA, the CDR3 is TGTGCCAGCAGCTTAGAGTCTTTAAACTATGGCTACACCTTC. Its translation: CASSLESLNYGYTF. Full variable domain (remainder filled in from reference TRBV7-2 and TRBJ1-2): GAGVSQSPSNKVTEKGKDVELRCDPISGHTALYWYRQSLGQGLEFLIYFQGNSAPDKSGLPSDRFSAERTGGSVSTLTIQRTQQEDSAVYLCASSLESLNYGYTFGSGTRLTVV.

This chain connects TRBV20-1 to TRBJ2-7; a weak D match, TRBD1 (6 bases). This CDR3 is built from 13 residues. The V gene's germline CDR1 is DFQATT and CDR2 SNEGSKA (reference sequence). Trimming took 1 base from V and 1 from J, leaving 8 bases between them. As DNA, the CDR3 is TGCAGTGCTAGAGTTGACAGGTCCTACGAGCAGTACTTC. Translating it yields CSARVDRSYEQYF.

This clonotype was counted many times. The chain has TRBV7-2 and TRBJ2-3; D remains unclear. The CDR3 contains 13 residues. V shed 4 bases and J shed 2 bases, with 7 bases lying between them. Germline assignment: CDR1 SGHTA and CDR2 FQGNSA. The CDR3 spells CASSSPNTDTQYF. CDR3 coding DNA: TGTGCCAGCAGCTCGCCGAACACAGATACGCAGTATTTT.

CDR3 protein: CSVAPATGSNEQFF. The CDR3 DNA reads as TGCAGCGTTGCCCCCGCGACAGGGAGCAATGAGCAGTTCTTC. This rearrangement joins TRBV29-1 to TRBJ2-1; 7 nucleotides agree with TRBD1. Per the germline V gene, CDR1 is SQVTM and CDR2 is ANQGSEA. J lost 6 bases, V lost 4 bases, and 9 bases had no gene match. The CDR3 runs 14 residues.

This chain links TRBV24-1 with TRBJ1-2, with unresolved D. The CDR3 loop spans 16 amino acids. CDR1 and CDR2 from the germline V gene are KGHDR and SFDVKD. Trimming cost V 2 bases and J 5 bases, with 17 bases left between them. CDR3 residues: CATSDSATTAIYGYTF. The DNA of the CDR3 is TGTGCCACCAGTGATTCTGCGACGACCGCGATTTATGGCTACACCTTC.

Concerning this clonotype: A junction end diverges from the germline sequence, so it may reflect a read error. The chain recombines TRBV25-1 with TRBJ2-3; TRBD2 agrees at 7 bases. Germline assignment: CDR1 MGHDK and CDR2 SYGVNS. The length of the CDR3 is 14 residues. This CDR3 is CASRVGLDTGTQYF. The CDR3 nucleotides are TGTGCCAGCAGGGTAGGACTAGACACAGGTACGCAGTATTTT.

The J gene is TRBJ2-7, the V gene TRBV6-5; D remains ambiguous. Between the trimmed V and J ends, which lost 6 bases and 6 bases, there was a span of 21 bases. CDR1 and CDR2 (germline): MNHEY, SVGAGI. The CDR3 totals 15 residues. The CDR3 DNA sequence: TGTGCCAGCAGACAACGGGCCTCTCGATCGGCCGAGCAGTACTTC. Translation gives CASRQRASRSAEQYF.

The CDR3 region has the DNA TGTGCCAGCAGCTTAAAAGTGGGCTACGAGCAGTACTTC. It specifies CASSLKVGYEQYF. V usage is TRBV7-2 and J usage is TRBJ2-7; D is unclear. V was pared by 2 bases and J by 3 bases, with 8 bases between. Germline V gene sequence: CDR1 SGHTA, CDR2 FQGNSA. CDR3 length: 13 amino acids. Drawing the rest from reference TRBV7-2 and TRBJ2-7, the complete variable domain is GAGVSQSPSNKVTEKGKDVELRCDPISGHTALYWYRQSLGQGLEFLIYFQGNSAPDKSGLPSDRFSAERTGGSVSTLTIQRTQQEDSAVYLCASSLKVGYEQYFGPGTRLTVT.

V is TRBV20-1 and J is TRBJ1-2; D gene unclear. V was shortened by 6 bases and J by 0 bases, with 11 bases between the two germline ends. The CDR3 runs 13 residues. CDR1 is DFQATT, CDR2 SNEGSKA, per germline (reference sequence). The CDR3 nucleotides are TGCAGTGCCCCCAGTGGGTCTAACTATGGCTACACCTTC. This gives the protein CSAPSGSNYGYTF.

The rearrangement uses TRBV15 and TRBJ2-4; D ambiguous. The J call may be faulty, since TRBJ2-7 better matches the DNA end. The CDR3 is 13 amino acids. Germline assignment: CDR1 LNHNV and CDR2 YYDKDF (reference sequence). CDR3 sequence (DNA): TGTGCCACCAGCATGCCCGAGTCCTACGAGCAGTACTTC. Translated, it gives CATSMPESYEQYF.

This clonotype was detected only a few times. The rearrangement links TRBV2 to TRBJ1-5; D gene ambiguous. V was pared by 7 bases and J by 2 bases, with 9 bases between. There are 13 residues in the CDR3. Germline V CDR1 and CDR2: SNHLY, FYNNEI. The CDR3 DNA sequence: TGTGCCAGCAAAGACTCCGGCAATCAGCCCCAGCATTTT. This encodes CASKDSGNQPQHF. The entire variable domain, with the rest obtained from reference TRBV2 and TRBJ1-5, is as follows: EPEVTQTPSHQVTQMGQEVILRCVPISNHLYFYWYRQILGQKVEFLVSFYNNEISEKSEIFDDQFSVERPDGSNFTLKIRSTKLEDSAMYFCASKDSGNQPQHFGDGTRLSIL.

The J gene is TRBJ2-1, the V gene TRBV5-1; 8 nucleotides align to TRBD2. The CDR3 contains 16 residues. Germline V gives CDR1 SGHRS, CDR2 YFSETQ. V was pared by 4 bases and J by 0 bases, with 6 bases of the junction left unmatched. The CDR3: CASSEGLEDSYNEQFF. For the CDR3, the DNA is TGCGCCAGCAGCGAGGGACTAGAGGACTCCTACAATGAGCAGTTCTTC.

This chain connects TRBV7-2 to TRBJ1-1; D is uncertain. V was pared by 2 bases and J by 6 bases, with 10 bases between. The CDR3 spans 13 residues. Germline CDR1 is SGHTA and CDR2 is FQGNSA. CDR3 in DNA: TGTGCCAGCAGCTTATCCATCGAGTCTGAAGCTTTCTTT. It codes for CASSLSIESEAFF.

This clonotype was detected only a few times. The genes are TRBV6-2 or TRBV6-3 and TRBJ2-1; 8 nucleotides agree with TRBD2. J was trimmed by 4 bases and V by 2 bases; bases with no gene match: 13. CDR3 length: 18 residues. Germline V lookup: CDR1 MNHEY, CDR2 SVGEGT. The CDR3 nucleotides read TGTGCCAGCAGTTACGCCTTTCCTACTAGCGGAGCTTACAATGAGCAGTTCTTC. Translating it yields CASSYAFPTSGAYNEQFF.

CDR3 in amino acids: CASSGALGATNEKLFF. The CDR3 nucleotides are TGTGCCAGCAGTGGAGCATTGGGGGCAACTAATGAAAAACTGTTTTTT. V gene TRBV6-1 combines with J gene TRBJ1-4, with D possibly being TRBD1 (5 bases). Germline V CDR1 and CDR2: MNHNS, SASEGT. The length of the CDR3 is 16 residues. Between the trimmed V and J ends, which lost 4 bases and 0 bases, there was a span of 12 bases.

The CDR3 spells CASGRVLRGGSNEQFF. The CDR3, as DNA: TGTGCCAGCGGTAGGGTCCTCCGGGGGGGTAGCAATGAGCAGTTCTTC. The chain uses TRBV27 and TRBJ2-1; 8 bases agree with TRBD2. The CDR3 has 16 residues. Looked up from germline, CDR1 is MNHEY and CDR2 is SMNVEV (reference sequence). The junction had 15 bases not matched to a gene; V was cut back by 8 bases and J by 6 bases.

The chain is built from TRBV12-3 or TRBV12-4 and TRBJ1-2; D perhaps matches TRBD1 (5 bases). Trimming took 5 bases from V and 5 from J, leaving 12 bases between them. This CDR3 is 13 amino acids long. The DNA for the CDR3 is TGTGCCAGCAGTCTCCGCGACAGATATGGCTACACCTTC. Translating gives CASSLRDRYGYTF.

V is TRBV6-1 and J is TRBJ2-3, with TRBD2 as a possible D gene (6 bases). The CDR3 loop spans 17 amino acids. Trimming removed 4 bases from V and 1 base from J, with 18 bases in between. The germline CDR1 and CDR2 sequences are MNHNS and SASEGT. Here the CDR3 DNA reads TGTGCCAGCAGTGTGTTTCTCTCGGGGGACGGCACAGATACGCAGTATTTT. It encodes CASSVFLSGDGTDTQYF.

This clonotype was seen a single time. The chain combines TRBV5-1 with TRBJ2-1; TRBD2 agrees at 7 bases. The ends lost 4 bases at V and 9 bases at J; junction bases unmatched: 10. Germline V gene lookup returns CDR1 SGHRS and CDR2 YFSETQ. The CDR3 sequence is 14 residues long. CDR3 in amino acids: CASSQVAGRGEQFF. As DNA, the CDR3 is TGCGCCAGCAGCCAAGTGGCTGGGAGGGGTGAGCAGTTCTTC.

The chain is built from TRBV7-2 and TRBJ1-5, with no clear D. CDR3 size: 14 residues. V lost 5 bases and J 3 bases, leaving 11 bases between the germline ends. Per the germline V gene, CDR1 is SGHTA and CDR2 is FQGNSA. The CDR3 here is CASSPPGPNQPQHF. The DNA of the CDR3 is TGTGCCAGCAGCCCCCCGGGTCCCAATCAGCCCCAGCATTTT.

The chain carries TRBV7-9 and TRBJ1-5; D unclear. Per the germline V gene, CDR1 is SEHNR and CDR2 is FQNEAQ (reference sequence). This CDR3 region has 13 residues. Trimming cost V 8 bases and J 3 bases, with 11 bases left between them. CDR3 coding DNA: TGTGCCAGCCAGCGGGTTATCAATCAGCCCCAGCATTTT. Its translation: CASQRVINQPQHF. Looking up the rest from reference TRBV7-9 and TRBJ1-5 gives the full variable domain: DTGVSQNPRHKITKRGQNVTFRCDPISEHNRLYWYRQTLGQGPEFLTYFQNEAQLEKSRLLSDRFSAERPKGSFSTLEIQRTEQGDSAMYLCASQRVINQPQHFGDGTRLSIL.

V usage is TRBV29-1 and J usage is TRBJ2-5, with 7 bases matching TRBD2. V lost 7 bases to trimming and J lost 11 bases; unmatched junction nucleotides: 16. This CDR3 is 13 amino acids long. Germline V gene sequence: CDR1 SQVTM, CDR2 ANQGSEA. CDR3 coding DNA: TGCAGCGATGCGGGACTACCCTACAATGAGCAGTACTTC. It encodes CSDAGLPYNEQYF.

The gene calls are TRBV4-1 and TRBJ1-6; D might be TRBD1 (6 bases). There are 15 residues in the CDR3. Germline V gives CDR1 MGHRA, CDR2 YSYEKL. V was clipped by 6 bases and J by 7 bases, with 16 bases between them. CDR3 coding DNA: TGCGCCAGCAGTGAACAGGGATCGTGGAATTCACCCCTCCACTTT. This translates into CASSEQGSWNSPLHF.

The chain joins TRBV12-3 or TRBV12-4 to TRBJ2-7; D is unresolved. V was cut by 6 bases and J by 4 bases, with 16 bases left in between. This CDR3 spans 14 amino acids. Here the CDR3 reads CASSRHRGSYEQYF. The CDR3 DNA sequence: TGTGCCAGCAGCCGACACCGCGGATCATACGAGCAGTACTTC.

The rearrangement joins TRBV10-3 to TRBJ2-1, with D perhaps matching TRBD2 (6 bases). The germline V gene encodes CDR1 ENHRY and CDR2 SYGVKD. This CDR3 is 15 amino acids long. The ends were cut back, 6 bases at V and 0 bases at J, with 12 bases in the middle. CDR3 loop: CAIREGKVSYNEQFF. The CDR3, as DNA: TGTGCCATCAGGGAGGGGAAGGTCTCCTACAATGAGCAGTTCTTC.

This clonotype was seen only a few times. V usage is TRBV6-7 and J usage is TRBJ2-5, with TRBD2 matching 8 bases. TRBV6-7 is known as an ORF, though its function is uncertain. The junction had 10 bases not matched to a gene; V was cut back by 5 bases and J by 5 bases. The CDR3 has 15 amino acids. The CDR3 here is CASSRRAGAWETQYF. The CDR3, as DNA: TGTGCCAGCAGTCGAAGAGCGGGGGCTTGGGAGACCCAGTACTTC.

The rearrangement uses TRBV3-1 and TRBJ2-1; D is possibly TRBD2 (5 bases). From germline, CDR1 is LGHDT and CDR2 YNNKEL (reference sequence). Trimming took off 0 bases at V and 4 bases at J, with 10 bases between the two ends. The CDR3 runs 15 residues. The CDR3 coding sequence is TGTGCCAGCAGCCAAGATGGTTCGGGGTACAATGAGCAGTTCTTC. The encoded protein is CASSQDGSGYNEQFF.

This clonotype was seen only a few times. The rearrangement joins TRBV9 to TRBJ2-1; D could derive from TRBD1 or TRBD2 (5 bases each). V lost 4 bases and J lost 5, with 10 bases in between. Germline V lookup: CDR1 SGDLS, CDR2 YYNGEE. CDR3 length equals 13 residues. For the CDR3, the DNA is TGTGCCAGCAGCCCCCGGGGCAACAATGAGCAGTTCTTC. It is translated as CASSPRGNNEQFF.

As DNA, the CDR3 is TGTGCCAGCAAACACAGCGGGGGCCGAACCACAGATACGCAGTATTTT. Protein product: CASKHSGGRTTDTQYF. The chain employs TRBV6-1 and TRBJ2-3; 8 bases line up with TRBD2. CDR3 size: 16 residues. V trimming: 7 bases; J trimming: 2 bases; junction bases outside the gene matches: 11. Germline V CDR1 and CDR2: MNHNS, SASEGT.